This T cell receptor (beta chain) was recovered during a study of blood T cell repertoires in COVID-19. Data came from immunoSEQ multiplex PCR; TCRdb stores just in-frame clones and leaves some out. The sample yields around 150,000 clones, approximately 80% seen once. Cohorts were assigned according to the clinical history that participants reported. CDR1 is MNHNY and CDR2 is SVGAGI in the germline V gene (reference sequence). With V trimmed by 1 base and J by 2 bases, 6 bases remained unmatched. This CDR3 is built from 16 residues. The V call is TRBV6-6, the J call TRBJ2-3; 7 positions agree with TRBD1. Specimen: PBMCs or T cells enriched from blood (not recorded which). The receptor comes from a middle-aged man who had recovered from COVID-19. The CDR3 nucleotides are TGTGCCAGCAGTTACTTACGACAGGGCGTCACAGATACGCAGTATTTT. It encodes CASSYLRQGVTDTQYF.